This passage covers 25 T cell receptor beta chains from one sample sequenced in a study of T cell changes during pregnancy in multiple sclerosis. Produced via immunoSEQ multiplex PCR; TCRdb's table is partial and in-frame only. The profile shows fewer than 45,000 clones, roughly 93% of them singletons. Here the sequenced sample was CD8+ T cells from peripheral blood mononuclear cells, taken in the third trimester of pregnancy. All receptors derive from a female donor with multiple sclerosis, enrolled in a pregnancy study.

The rearrangement uses TRBV5-6 and TRBJ1-4; 9 nucleotides align to TRBD1. The CDR3 is made up of 17 amino acids. V gave up 0 bases and J gave up 0 bases; unmatched junction bases: 3. Germline V gene lookup returns CDR1 SGHDT and CDR2 YYEEEE. The CDR3 loop is CASSLAGQGATNEKLFF. The CDR3 bases are TGTGCCAGCAGCTTGGCGGGACAGGGTGCAACTAATGAAAAACTGTTTTTT.

The J gene is TRBJ2-2, the V gene TRBV2; D call uncertain. V dropped 2 bases and J dropped 2 bases, with 18 bases sitting between them. The CDR3 runs 18 residues. Germline assignment: CDR1 SNHLY and CDR2 FYNNEI. CDR3 amino acids: CASSELEDITLNTGELFF. In DNA, the CDR3 is TGTGCCAGCAGTGAATTGGAAGACATCACCCTTAACACCGGGGAGCTGTTTTTT.

The V call is TRBV28, the J call TRBJ1-5; D possibly corresponds to TRBD1 (5 bases). V was pared by 6 bases and J by 6 bases, with 21 bases between. Germline CDR1 is MDHEN and CDR2 is SYDVKM. The CDR3 covers 16 residues. The CDR3 DNA follows: TGTGCCAGCAGCGGACCCAGGGTGGATTATCGTCAGCCCCAGCATTTT. Amino acid sequence: CASSGPRVDYRQPQHF. The full variable domain, completed using reference TRBV28 and TRBJ1-5, is DVKVTQSSRYLVKRTGEKVFLECVQDMDHENMFWYRQDPGLGLRLIYFSYDVKMKEKGDIPEGYSVSREKKERFSLILESASTNQTSMYLCASSGPRVDYRQPQHFGDGTRLSIL.

The chain has TRBV13 and TRBJ1-1; D gene unclear. The V end was cut by 5 bases, the J end by 0 bases, with 4 bases between. In germline, CDR1 is PRHDT, CDR2 FYEKMQ (reference sequence). This CDR3 comprises 12 residues. CDR3 nucleotides: TGTGCCAGCAGCCGTCTGAACACTGAAGCTTTCTTT. Amino acids: CASSRLNTEAFF.

This rearrangement joins TRBV5-1 to TRBJ2-1; a possible D gene is TRBD2 (5 bases). The CDR3 spans 14 residues. Trimming stripped 2 bases from V and 3 bases from J, with 9 bases between. Germline CDR1 reads SGHRS; CDR2 reads YFSETQ. The CDR3 region is CASSFNGDYNEQFF. CDR3 sequence (DNA): TGCGCCAGCAGCTTTAACGGGGACTACAATGAGCAGTTCTTC.

The chain couples TRBV6-5 to TRBJ1-2; D is perhaps TRBD1 (6 bases). This CDR3 region has 12 residues. Germline-derived CDR1 and CDR2 are MNHEY and SVGAGI. V lost 8 bases and J 6 bases, leaving 13 bases between the germline ends. The CDR3 sequence is CASSGEGHGYTF. The CDR3 DNA reads TGTGCCAGCTCAGGGGAAGGGCATGGCTACACCTTC.

This rearrangement joins TRBV4-2 to TRBJ2-1; the D is unclear. Germline lookup yields CDR1 LGHNA and CDR2 YNFKEQ. The CDR3 sequence is 16 residues long. Trimming shortened V by 2 bases and J by 8 bases, and 19 bases separated the two germline ends. The CDR3, as DNA: TGTGCCAGCAGCCAAAACCCTCCACGAATAAGCGATGAGCAGTTCTTC. It yields the protein CASSQNPPRISDEQFF.

The rearrangement uses TRBV4-1 and TRBJ2-7, with a weak D call TRBD2 (5 bases). CDR3 length: 15 amino acids. CDR1 is MGHRA, CDR2 YSYEKL, per germline. The ends were cut back, 5 bases at V and 0 bases at J, with 14 bases in the middle. The DNA for the CDR3 is TGCGCCAGCAGCGGTTGGGCGGGTTCCTCCTACGAGCAGTACTTC. Amino acid sequence: CASSGWAGSSYEQYF.

The count of this clone is one. The CDR3 sequence is CASTGTAGINYGYTF. The CDR3 DNA follows: TGTGCCAGCACCGGAACGGCAGGGATTAACTATGGCTACACCTTC. The chain uses TRBV7-9 and TRBJ1-2, with a possible D match to TRBD1 (5 bases). CDR3 length: 15 residues. V was clipped by 7 bases and J by 1 base, with 16 bases between them. The germline V gene encodes CDR1 SEHNR and CDR2 FQNEAQ (reference sequence).

Worth noting for this clone: The CDR3 end shows no conserved phenylalanine or tryptophan, and so a read error is likely. No DNA is shown, since the ends of the CDR3 on it are uncertain; the CDR3 is the one TCRdb lists. V and J are TRBV28 and TRBJ2-7; TRBD2, the table's D call, was not compared with the DNA. Germline V gene sequence: CDR1 MDHEN, CDR2 SYDVKM. The CDR3 has 12 amino acids, counting both end residues. CDR3 sequence reads: CASSPDGSGTPT.

The CDR3 coding sequence is TGTGCCAGCAGTTTACAGGGTTTGGGGAATTCACCCCTCCACTTT. It codes for CASSLQGLGNSPLHF. The V gene is TRBV27, the J gene TRBJ1-6; tentatively, D is TRBD1 (5 bases). V dropped 2 bases and J dropped 7 bases, with 12 bases sitting between them. The V gene's germline CDR1 is MNHEY and CDR2 SMNVEV (reference sequence). The CDR3 loop spans 15 amino acids.

This clone was seen only once. J is TRBJ1-2 and V is TRBV27, with 8 bases aligning to TRBD1. J gave up 4 bases and V 2 bases, and 12 bases lay outside the gene matches. The CDR3 has 17 amino acids. Per the germline V gene, CDR1 is MNHEY and CDR2 is SMNVEV (reference sequence). The DNA for the CDR3 is TGTGCCAGCAGTTTAAGCGGCAGGGGGCATGATGTCTATGGCTACACCTTC. Encoded protein: CASSLSGRGHDVYGYTF.

The chain employs TRBV5-1 and TRBJ2-2; tentative D call: TRBD2 (6 bases). V lost 7 bases and J 4 bases, leaving 11 bases between the germline ends. The CDR3 is made up of 13 amino acids. Germline V lookup: CDR1 SGHRS, CDR2 YFSETQ. Here the CDR3 reads CASLEGLTGELFF. CDR3 nucleotide sequence: TGCGCCAGCCTTGAGGGACTCACCGGGGAGCTGTTTTTT.

The chain joins TRBV7-9 to TRBJ2-1; D is perhaps TRBD2 (5 bases). CDR3 length: 16 residues. Trimming shortened V by 5 bases and J by 0 bases, and 14 bases separated the two germline ends. The V gene's germline CDR1 is SEHNR and CDR2 FQNEAQ (reference sequence). The CDR3 coding sequence is TGTGCCAGCAGCCTACTAGACATTAACTCCTACAATGAGCAGTTCTTC. Its protein is CASSLLDINSYNEQFF.

The CDR3 DNA is TGTGCCAGCAGTGTGGAGAGGGGGAATGAGCAGTTCTTC. This sequence encodes CASSVERGNEQFF. The V call is TRBV28, the J call TRBJ2-1; D may be TRBD1 (6 bases). This CDR3 is built from 13 residues. V shed 5 bases and J shed 7 bases, with 12 bases lying between them. CDR1 is MDHEN and CDR2 is SYDVKM in the germline V gene.

The chain has TRBV7-6 and TRBJ2-7, with D perhaps TRBD2 (5 bases). The CDR3 contains 15 residues. Germline lookup yields CDR1 SGHVS and CDR2 FNYEAQ. V was shortened by 3 bases and J by 1 base, with 13 bases between the two germline ends. The CDR3, as DNA: TGTGCCAGCAGCTTCGGCGAGGGATGGTCCTACGAGCAGTACTTC. It translates to CASSFGEGWSYEQYF.

This clone was seen only once. This chain joins TRBV28 and TRBJ2-5; 7 positions match TRBD2. CDR1 is MDHEN, CDR2 SYDVKM, per germline. This CDR3 is 15 amino acids long. V trimming: 4 bases; J trimming: 7 bases; junction bases outside the gene matches: 12. The CDR3 sequence: CASSSRLALFRTQYF. CDR3 bases: TGTGCCAGCAGTTCCCGACTAGCACTGTTTAGGACCCAGTACTTC.

The CDR3 coding sequence is TGTGCCACCAGCTTTTCGGACTCCGGCTCCTACGAGCAGTACTTC. Protein: CATSFSDSGSYEQYF. The chain uses TRBV15 and TRBJ2-7, with D possibly being TRBD2 (5 bases). The length of the CDR3 is 15 residues. The V end was cut by 5 bases, the J end by 0 bases, with 14 bases between. CDR1 is LNHNV, CDR2 YYDKDF, per germline (reference sequence).

V and J are TRBV7-9 and TRBJ2-7, with a tentative D call TRBD1 (6 bases). Germline CDR1 and CDR2: SEHNR and FQNEAQ (reference sequence). The length of the CDR3 is 17 residues. Deletions cut 5 bases from V and 2 bases from J, with 22 bases between. The CDR3 region has the DNA TGTGCCAGCAGCCTTGTGTGGGATTTAGACAGGACCTACGAGCAGTACTTC. This translates into CASSLVWDLDRTYEQYF.

The rearrangement uses TRBV28 and TRBJ2-7; 8 nucleotides agree with TRBD1. CDR1 MDHEN and CDR2 SYDVKM come from the germline V gene. The CDR3 covers 14 residues. V lost 4 bases to trimming and J lost 2 bases; unmatched junction nucleotides: 4. The CDR3 DNA follows: TGTGCCAGCAGTTACCGACAGGGGCCCTACGAGCAGTACTTC. Its protein is CASSYRQGPYEQYF.

CDR3 sequence: CAISESGGARETQYF. CDR3 bases: TGTGCCATCAGTGAGTCGGGGGGGGCTCGGGAGACCCAGTACTTC. The rearrangement uses TRBV10-3 and TRBJ2-5; tentatively, D is TRBD2 (7 bases). V shed 0 bases and J shed 5 bases, with 13 bases lying between them. Germline V lookup: CDR1 ENHRY, CDR2 SYGVKD. The CDR3 covers 15 residues.

This chain links TRBV18 with TRBJ2-7; 9 bases agree with TRBD1. Per germline, CDR1 KGHSH and CDR2 LQKENI. The CDR3 is made up of 14 amino acids. Unmatched junction bases numbered 6, after V lost 5 bases and J lost 4 bases. DNA of the CDR3: TGTGCCAGCTCATCCCGGGACAGGGTATACGAGCAGTACTTC. Amino acids: CASSSRDRVYEQYF.

The J gene is TRBJ1-1, the V gene TRBV5-4, with D hard to call. The V and J ends lost 6 bases and 0 bases respectively, with 12 bases between them. This CDR3 has 14 residues. CDR1 is SGHNT, CDR2 YYREEE, per germline (reference sequence). CDR3 bases: TGTGCCAGCACCTGGCCGGGGATGAACACTGAAGCTTTCTTT. Translating gives CASTWPGMNTEAFF.

This chain connects TRBV5-1 to TRBJ2-2; D not certain. Trimming cost V 2 bases and J 7 bases, with 6 bases left between them. The CDR3 runs 12 residues. Germline V lookup: CDR1 SGHRS, CDR2 YFSETQ. The CDR3 DNA reads TGCGCCAGCAGCTTAGACAACGGGGAGCTGTTTTTT. This gives the protein CASSLDNGELFF.

The chain has TRBV6-5 and TRBJ2-1; 11 nucleotides match TRBD1. The CDR3 has 15 residues. CDR1 MNHEY and CDR2 SVGAGI come from the germline V gene. The J segment lost 9 bases and the V segment lost 6 bases, leaving 10 bases of the junction unmatched. CDR3 sequence: CASRPGTGGKVEQFF. For the CDR3, the DNA is TGTGCCAGCAGACCCGGGACAGGGGGTAAAGTTGAGCAGTTCTTC.